A single sample gave rise to the 7 T cell receptor beta chains below, sequenced in a study of shared clonotypes between healthy human individuals. Clones were read by immunoSEQ multiplex PCR, and TCRdb kept only the in-frame ones, dropping some. Here the sample spans about 980,000 clones, 60% to 85% being singletons. Material: memory CD4+ T cells sorted from blood. The subset is: CD45RA-negative fraction. The source is a man aged 18 to 35 in good health.

V and J are TRBV30 and TRBJ1-5; 9 nucleotides agree with TRBD1. This CDR3 is 15 amino acids long. V dropped 0 bases and J dropped 6; count of bases not matched to a gene: 6. Germline V gene data show CDR1 as GTSNPN and CDR2 as SVGIG (reference sequence). The CDR3 DNA follows: TGTGCCTGGAGTGTTCGGACAGGGGATGGTCAGCCCCAGCATTTT. It yields the protein CAWSVRTGDGQPQHF.

The V gene is TRBV28, the J gene TRBJ2-7, with 9 positions matching TRBD1. The CDR3 consists of 15 residues. The V gene's germline CDR1 is MDHEN and CDR2 SYDVKM. V dropped 7 bases and J dropped 6; count of bases not matched to a gene: 13. The CDR3 spells CASNPRDREFSEQYF. Written as DNA, the CDR3 is TGTGCCAGCAATCCCCGGGACAGGGAGTTTTCCGAGCAGTACTTC.

The sample holds a few counts of this clone. Within the sample, other DNA sequences also encode this same CDR3. The chain couples TRBV18 to TRBJ1-1; D perhaps matches TRBD1 (5 bases). Per the germline V gene, CDR1 is KGHSH and CDR2 is LQKENI. The germline V and J ends were trimmed by 3 bases and 1 base, with 6 bases remaining between them. The CDR3 runs to 13 residues. CDR3: CASSPQGNTEAFF. The CDR3 nucleotides are TGTGCCAGCTCACCCCAGGGGAACACTGAAGCTTTCTTT.

The rearrangement uses TRBV5-1 and TRBJ1-2, with TRBD1 matching over 8 bases. The CDR3 length is 16 residues. V trimming: 2 bases; J trimming: 2 bases; junction bases outside the gene matches: 8. The germline CDR1 and CDR2 sequences are SGHRS and YFSETQ. The CDR3 DNA reads TGCGCCAGCAGCTTCTCCGGACAGGGAACAAACTATGGCTACACCTTC. Amino acid sequence: CASSFSGQGTNYGYTF.

This clone was observed a few times. At the DNA level, this CDR3 is encoded by other sequences in the same sample as well. The chain employs TRBV5-1 and TRBJ1-1; D is possibly TRBD1 (5 bases). The CDR3 covers 14 residues. Germline CDR1 and CDR2: SGHRS and YFSETQ. Trimming removed 0 bases at V and 4 bases at J, with 10 bases between. The CDR3 region is CASSLEQRGTEAFF. The CDR3 coding sequence is TGCGCCAGCAGCTTGGAACAAAGGGGCACTGAAGCTTTCTTT.

This clone has only one observation. The J gene is TRBJ2-2, the V gene TRBV25-1, with D unresolved. CDR3 length: 12 amino acids. Germline V CDR1 and CDR2: MGHDK, SYGVNS. Trimming pared 1 base from V and 7 bases from J, leaving 4 bases between. DNA of the CDR3: TGTGCCAGCAGTGAATTAATCGGGGAGCTGTTTTTT. This codes for CASSELIGELFF.

V usage is TRBV19 and J usage is TRBJ2-1, with 12 nucleotides matching TRBD2. Germline CDR1 reads LNHDA; CDR2 reads SQIVND (reference sequence). The trim removed 7 bases at V and 7 bases at J, leaving 2 bases unmatched. CDR3 size: 13 residues. The DNA of the CDR3 is TGTGCCAGTAAGACTAGCGGGAGTAATGAGCAGTTCTTC. Its protein product is CASKTSGSNEQFF. The full variable domain, its missing parts supplied by reference TRBV19 and TRBJ2-1, is DGGITQSPKYLFRKEGQNVTLSCEQNLNHDAMYWYRQDPGQGLRLIYYSQIVNDFQKGDIAEGYSVSREKKESFPLTVTSAQKNPTAFYLCASKTSGSNEQFFGPGTRLTVL.